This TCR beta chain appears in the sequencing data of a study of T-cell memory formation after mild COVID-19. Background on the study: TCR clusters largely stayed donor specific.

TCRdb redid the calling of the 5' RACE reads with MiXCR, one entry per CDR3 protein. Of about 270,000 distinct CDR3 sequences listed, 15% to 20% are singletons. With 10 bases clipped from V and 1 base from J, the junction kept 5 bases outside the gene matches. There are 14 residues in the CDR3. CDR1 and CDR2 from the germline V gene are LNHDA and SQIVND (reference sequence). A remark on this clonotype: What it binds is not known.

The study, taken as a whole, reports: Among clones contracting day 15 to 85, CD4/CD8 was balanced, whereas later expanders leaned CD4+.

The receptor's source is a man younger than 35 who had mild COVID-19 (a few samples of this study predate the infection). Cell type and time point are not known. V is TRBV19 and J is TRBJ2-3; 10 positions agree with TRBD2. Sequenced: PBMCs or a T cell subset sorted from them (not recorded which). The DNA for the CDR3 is TGTGCCACCACTAGCGGGGACCGCACAGATACGCAGTATTTT. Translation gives CATTSGDRTDTQYF.